This record covers a single TCR beta chain. The entry originates in a study of T cell responses to AZD1222 COVID-19 vaccine. Produced via immunoSEQ multiplex PCR; TCRdb's table is partial and in-frame only. The table has over 110,000 clones, roughly 92% seen once. Germline loops: CDR1 LNHDA, CDR2 SQIVND (reference sequence). The CDR3 has 15 residues. J was trimmed by 3 bases and V by 3 bases; bases with no gene match: 5. The specimen was peripheral blood, collected on day 0 of AZD1222 vaccination. The chain combines TRBV19 with TRBJ2-7; 10 positions match TRBD2. This TCR was recovered from an adult in good health. The CDR3 coding sequence is TGTGCCAGTAGTATGACTAGCGGGCCTCGCTACGAGCAGTACTTC. Protein: CASSMTSGPRYEQYF. Complete variable domain (other parts from reference TRBV19 and TRBJ2-7): DGGITQSPKYLFRKEGQNVTLSCEQNLNHDAMYWYRQDPGQGLRLIYYSQIVNDFQKGDIAEGYSVSREKKESFPLTVTSAQKNPTAFYLCASSMTSGPRYEQYFGPGTRLTVT.